One sample yielded the 15 T cell receptor beta chains listed below, sequenced in a study of blood T cell repertoires in COVID-19. TCRdb's copy holds only in-frame clones and misses some; the assay was immunoSEQ multiplex PCR. The sample records approximately 120,000 clones, 70% to 85% being singletons. Material: peripheral blood. These receptors came from a woman of 80 years or more with active or convalescent COVID-19.

This clone is a singleton in its sample. This rearrangement joins TRBV21-1 to TRBJ2-2; TRBD2, the table's D call, was not compared with the DNA. TRBV21-1 has pseudogene status. This CDR3 has 19 residues. The CDR3 coding sequence is TGTGCCAGCAGCAAAGCGCCACATAGCGGGAGCCTTATATGCGGGGAGCTGTTTTTT. Amino acids: CASSKAPHSGSLICGELFF.

The chain is built from TRBV5-8 and TRBJ2-7, with TRBD2 matching 7 bases. The CDR3 runs 14 residues. Per germline, CDR1 SGHTS and CDR2 YDEGEE. Trimming removed 2 bases from V and 2 bases from J; junction bases left unmatched: 4. CDR3 nucleotide sequence: TGTGCCAGCAGCTTACTCGCGGGAGCCTACGAGCAGTACTTC. Amino acid sequence: CASSLLAGAYEQYF.

This clone was seen only once. The V and J genes are TRBV7-3 and TRBJ2-5; D is perhaps TRBD2 (6 bases). Germline V lookup: CDR1 SGHTA, CDR2 FQGTGA. Trimming cost V 1 base and J 1 base, with 13 bases left between them. The CDR3 is 16 amino acids. CDR3 DNA: TGTGCCAGCAGCTTAAGGGGGGATTGGGCCCAAGAGACCCAGTACTTC. This encodes CASSLRGDWAQETQYF.

This clone has only one observation. The chain's CDR3 is CASSDALSEVKNYGYTF. The CDR3, as DNA: TGTGCCAGCAGTGATGCCCTCTCGGAGGTGAAGAACTATGGCTACACCTTC. The J gene is TRBJ1-2, the V gene TRBV28; D remains unclear. The CDR3 loop spans 17 amino acids. Germline loops: CDR1 MDHEN, CDR2 SYDVKM. V was cut by 5 bases and J by 2 bases, with 21 bases left in between.

This clone occurred once. This chain links TRBV7-9 with TRBJ2-1; TRBD2 aligns across 14 bases. The germline CDR1 and CDR2 sequences are SEHNR and FQNEAQ (reference sequence). This CDR3 is built from 18 residues. V lost 4 bases, J lost 4 bases, and 9 bases stayed unmatched. CDR3 protein: CASSSFGTSGRRYNEQFF. The DNA for the CDR3 is TGTGCCAGCAGCTCTTTTGGGACTAGCGGGAGAAGGTACAATGAGCAGTTCTTC.

The chain employs TRBV19 and TRBJ2-4; maybe TRBD1 (5 bases). This CDR3 region has 14 residues. V dropped 6 bases and J dropped 1 base, with 10 bases sitting between them. Germline V lookup: CDR1 LNHDA, CDR2 SQIVND (reference sequence). The CDR3 nucleotides read TGTGCCAGTAGGGACACCCAGGCCAAAAACATTCAGTACTTC. It yields the protein CASRDTQAKNIQYF.

The chain employs TRBV28 and TRBJ2-7; D gene uncertain. There are 12 residues in the CDR3. V was shortened by 4 bases and J by 6 bases, with 10 bases between the two germline ends. Germline V gene lookup returns CDR1 MDHEN and CDR2 SYDVKM. CDR3 sequence reads: CASSSVSLEQYF. Here the CDR3 DNA reads TGTGCCAGCAGTTCCGTTAGTCTCGAGCAGTACTTC. Full variable domain (outside the CDR3, taken from reference TRBV28 and TRBJ2-7): DVKVTQSSRYLVKRTGEKVFLECVQDMDHENMFWYRQDPGLGLRLIYFSYDVKMKEKGDIPEGYSVSREKKERFSLILESASTNQTSMYLCASSSVSLEQYFGPGTRLTVT.

This chain connects TRBV6-6 to TRBJ1-1, with a weak D call TRBD1 (5 bases). This CDR3 has 13 amino acids. Trimming removed 10 bases from V and 7 bases from J, with 19 bases in between. The germline V gene has CDR1 MNHNY and CDR2 SVGAGI (reference sequence). DNA for the CDR3: TGTGCCACCCTTGCCCTCAGGGCCGTTGAAGCTTTCTTT. Its protein is CATLALRAVEAFF.

V and J are TRBV4-1 and TRBJ2-3, with TRBD2 as a possible D gene (6 bases). Germline CDR1 MGHRA, CDR2 YSYEKL. This CDR3 is 14 amino acids long. V was cut by 5 bases and J by 12 bases, with 21 bases left in between. The CDR3 is CASSAAGTPSRQYF. The CDR3 DNA is TGCGCCAGCAGCGCGGCGGGAACTCCTTCGCGTCAGTATTTT.

The chain links TRBV5-1 to TRBJ2-7; 8 positions match TRBD1. The CDR3 has 14 residues. J was trimmed by 2 bases and V by 5 bases; bases with no gene match: 6. CDR1 is SGHRS, CDR2 YFSETQ, per germline. CDR3 bases: TGCGCCAGCAGGGCTGGACAGGGTCCCTACGAGCAGTACTTC. Translating gives CASRAGQGPYEQYF.

The rearrangement links TRBV19 to TRBJ2-2; 9 bases align to TRBD2. CDR3 size: 14 residues. V trimming: 7 bases; J trimming: 7 bases; junction bases outside the gene matches: 7. The germline CDR1 and CDR2 sequences are LNHDA and SQIVND (reference sequence). CDR3 loop: CASNGGRAGGELFF. The CDR3 nucleotides are TGTGCCAGTAACGGCGGGAGGGCCGGCGGGGAGCTGTTTTTT.

The V and J genes are TRBV19 and TRBJ2-3; tentatively, D is TRBD2 (6 bases). The CDR3 is 15 amino acids. V was trimmed by 5 bases and J by 4 bases, leaving 16 bases between them. CDR1 LNHDA and CDR2 SQIVND come from the germline V gene (reference sequence). CDR3 nucleotides: TGTGCCAGTAGTGAAGGCGGGATTTGGGCAGATACGCAGTATTTT. Protein sequence: CASSEGGIWADTQYF. The whole variable domain, remainder taken from reference TRBV19 and TRBJ2-3, is DGGITQSPKYLFRKEGQNVTLSCEQNLNHDAMYWYRQDPGQGLRLIYYSQIVNDFQKGDIAEGYSVSREKKESFPLTVTSAQKNPTAFYLCASSEGGIWADTQYFGPGTRLTVL.

The chain recombines TRBV13 with TRBJ1-3, with D possibly matching TRBD1 (5 bases). Germline V gives CDR1 PRHDT, CDR2 FYEKMQ (reference sequence). The V and J ends lost 5 bases and 0 bases respectively, with 14 bases between them. The CDR3 is 16 residues long. CDR3 loop: CASSPGNRHSGNTIYF. DNA of the CDR3: TGTGCCAGCAGCCCTGGGAACAGGCACTCTGGAAACACCATATATTTT.

The rearrangement links TRBV21-1 to TRBJ1-2; whether TRBD1, the table's D call, matches the DNA was not checked. TRBV21-1 has pseudogene status. This CDR3 comprises 14 residues. CDR3 sequence reads: CASSKGSGNYGYTF. Written as DNA, the CDR3 is TGTGCCAGCAGCAAGGGTTCAGGAAACTATGGCTACACCTTC.

This clone was seen only once. J is TRBJ1-1 and V is TRBV6-6; D gene ambiguous. V shed 6 bases and J shed 1 base, with 12 bases lying between them. The V gene's germline CDR1 is MNHNY and CDR2 SVGAGI (reference sequence). The CDR3 has 14 amino acids. The CDR3 region is CASSSDWANTEAFF. The CDR3 DNA reads as TGTGCCAGCAGCTCGGACTGGGCGAACACTGAAGCTTTCTTT.